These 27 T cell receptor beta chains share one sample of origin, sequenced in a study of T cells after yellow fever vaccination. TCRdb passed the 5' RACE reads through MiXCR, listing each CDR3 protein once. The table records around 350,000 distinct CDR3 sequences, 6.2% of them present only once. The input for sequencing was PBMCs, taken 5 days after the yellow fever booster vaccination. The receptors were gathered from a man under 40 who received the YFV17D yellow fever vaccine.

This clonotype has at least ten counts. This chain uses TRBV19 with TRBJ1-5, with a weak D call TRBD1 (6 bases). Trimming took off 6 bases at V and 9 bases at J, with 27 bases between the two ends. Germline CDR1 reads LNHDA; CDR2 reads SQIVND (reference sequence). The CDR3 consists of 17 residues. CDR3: CASSRRTVAAGPRPQHF. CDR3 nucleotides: TGTGCCAGTAGCAGGAGGACAGTCGCAGCCGGGCCCCGGCCCCAGCATTTT.

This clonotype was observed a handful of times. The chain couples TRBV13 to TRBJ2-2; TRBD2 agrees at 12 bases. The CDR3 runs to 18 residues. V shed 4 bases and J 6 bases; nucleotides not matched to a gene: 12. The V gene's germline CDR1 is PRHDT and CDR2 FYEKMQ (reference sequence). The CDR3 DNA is TGTGCCAGCAGCTCCACCTCTCGACTAGCGGGAGTTTCCGGGGAGCTGTTTTTT. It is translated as CASSSTSRLAGVSGELFF.

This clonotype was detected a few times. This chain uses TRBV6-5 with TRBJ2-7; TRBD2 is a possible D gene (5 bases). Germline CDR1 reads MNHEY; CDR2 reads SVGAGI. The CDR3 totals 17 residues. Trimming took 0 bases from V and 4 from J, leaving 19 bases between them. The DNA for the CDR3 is TGTGCCAGCAGTTACTCGTTAATCGGGGTCACTATATACGAGCAGTACTTC. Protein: CASSYSLIGVTIYEQYF.

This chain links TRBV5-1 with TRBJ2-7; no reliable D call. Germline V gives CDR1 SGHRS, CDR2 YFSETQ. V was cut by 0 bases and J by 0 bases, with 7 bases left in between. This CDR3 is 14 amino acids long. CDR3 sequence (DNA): TGCGCCAGCAGCTTGGCTTTCTCCTCCTACGAGCAGTACTTC. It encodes CASSLAFSSYEQYF.

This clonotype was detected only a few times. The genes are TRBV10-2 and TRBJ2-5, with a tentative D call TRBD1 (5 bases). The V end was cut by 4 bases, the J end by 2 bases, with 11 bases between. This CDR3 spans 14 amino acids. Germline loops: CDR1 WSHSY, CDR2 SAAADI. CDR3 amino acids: CASSVGPVQETQYF. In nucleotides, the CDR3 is TGCGCCAGCAGTGTGGGGCCAGTACAAGAGACCCAGTACTTC.

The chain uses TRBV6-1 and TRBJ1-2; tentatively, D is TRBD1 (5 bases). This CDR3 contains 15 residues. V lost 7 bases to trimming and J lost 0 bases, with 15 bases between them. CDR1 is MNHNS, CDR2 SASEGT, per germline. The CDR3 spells CASTHGGVANYGYTF. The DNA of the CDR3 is TGTGCCAGCACCCACGGAGGGGTAGCTAACTATGGCTACACCTTC.

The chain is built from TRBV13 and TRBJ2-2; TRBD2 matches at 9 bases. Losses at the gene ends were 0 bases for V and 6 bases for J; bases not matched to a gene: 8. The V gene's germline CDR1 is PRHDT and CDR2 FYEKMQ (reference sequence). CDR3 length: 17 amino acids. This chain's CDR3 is CASSLGLQREVPGELFF. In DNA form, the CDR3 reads TGTGCCAGCAGCTTAGGCCTTCAGCGGGAGGTACCCGGGGAGCTGTTTTTT.

CDR3 sequence reads: CASSPWDTSYEQYF. In DNA, the CDR3 is TGTGCCAGCAGCCCCTGGGACACCTCCTACGAGCAGTACTTC. V gene TRBV28 combines with J gene TRBJ2-7; weak D call: TRBD1 (6 bases). The CDR3 has 14 amino acids. V was pared by 6 bases and J by 0 bases, with 12 bases between. In germline, CDR1 is MDHEN, CDR2 SYDVKM.

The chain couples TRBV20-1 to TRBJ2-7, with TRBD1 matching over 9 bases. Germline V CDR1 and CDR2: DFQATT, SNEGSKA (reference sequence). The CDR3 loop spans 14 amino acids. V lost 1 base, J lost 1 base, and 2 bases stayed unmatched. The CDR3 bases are TGCAGTGCTAGAGTAGGGACAGGGTCCTACGAGCAGTACTTC. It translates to CSARVGTGSYEQYF.

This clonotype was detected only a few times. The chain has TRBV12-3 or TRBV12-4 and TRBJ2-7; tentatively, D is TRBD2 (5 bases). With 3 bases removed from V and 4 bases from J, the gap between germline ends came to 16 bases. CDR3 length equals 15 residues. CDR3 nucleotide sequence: TGTGCCAGCAGTTTCGGACTTGCCCGTCAGTACGAGCAGTACTTC. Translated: CASSFGLARQYEQYF.

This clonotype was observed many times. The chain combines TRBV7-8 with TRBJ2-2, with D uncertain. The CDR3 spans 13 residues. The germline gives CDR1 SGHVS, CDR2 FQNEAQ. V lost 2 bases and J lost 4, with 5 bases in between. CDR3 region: CASSLSFTGELFF. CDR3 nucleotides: TGTGCCAGCAGCTTATCGTTCACCGGGGAGCTGTTTTTT. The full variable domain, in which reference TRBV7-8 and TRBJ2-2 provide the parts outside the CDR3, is GAGVSQSPRYKVAKRGQDVALRCDPISGHVSLFWYQQALGQGPEFLTYFQNEAQLDKSGLPSDRFFAERPEGSVSTLKIQRTQQEDSAVYLCASSLSFTGELFFGEGSRLTVL.

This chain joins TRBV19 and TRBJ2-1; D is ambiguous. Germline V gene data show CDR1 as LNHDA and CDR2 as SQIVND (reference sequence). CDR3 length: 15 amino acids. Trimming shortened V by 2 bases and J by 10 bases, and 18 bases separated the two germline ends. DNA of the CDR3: TGTGCCAGTAGTATAATAGGGTCCGGGTACCCCGAGCAGTTCTTC. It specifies CASSIIGSGYPEQFF.

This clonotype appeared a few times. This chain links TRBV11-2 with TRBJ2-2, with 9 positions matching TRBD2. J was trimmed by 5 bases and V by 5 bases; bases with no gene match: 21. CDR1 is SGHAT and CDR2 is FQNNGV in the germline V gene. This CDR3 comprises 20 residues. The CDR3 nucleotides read TGTGCCAGCAGCACCAGACTAGCGGCAAAAAGAGAAGGGTGGACCGGGGAGCTGTTTTTT. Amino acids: CASSTRLAAKREGWTGELFF.

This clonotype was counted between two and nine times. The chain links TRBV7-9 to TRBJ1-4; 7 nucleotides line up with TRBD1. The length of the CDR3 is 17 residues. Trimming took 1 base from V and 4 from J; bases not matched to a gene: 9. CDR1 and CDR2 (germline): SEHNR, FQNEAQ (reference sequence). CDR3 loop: CASSLGRRQGNNEKLFF. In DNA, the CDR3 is TGTGCCAGCAGCTTAGGACGCCGACAGGGCAATAATGAAAAACTGTTTTTT.

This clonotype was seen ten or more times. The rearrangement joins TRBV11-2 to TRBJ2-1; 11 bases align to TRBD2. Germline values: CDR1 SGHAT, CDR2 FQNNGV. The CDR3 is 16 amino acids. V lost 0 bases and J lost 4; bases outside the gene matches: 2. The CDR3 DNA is TGTGCCAGCAGCTTAGAAGGGACTAGCGGTTACAATGAGCAGTTCTTC. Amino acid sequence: CASSLEGTSGYNEQFF. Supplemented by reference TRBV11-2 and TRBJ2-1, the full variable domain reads EAGVAQSPRYKIIEKRQSVAFWCNPISGHATLYWYQQILGQGPKLLIQFQNNGVVDDSQLPKDRFSAERLKGVDSTLKIQPAKLEDSAVYLCASSLEGTSGYNEQFFGPGTRLTVL.

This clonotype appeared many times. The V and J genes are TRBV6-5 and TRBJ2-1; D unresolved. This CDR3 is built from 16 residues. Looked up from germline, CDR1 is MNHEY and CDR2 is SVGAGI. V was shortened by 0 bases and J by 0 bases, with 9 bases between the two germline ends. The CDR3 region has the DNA TGTGCCAGCAGTTACTCGTTCGACCGCTCCTACAATGAGCAGTTCTTC. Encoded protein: CASSYSFDRSYNEQFF.

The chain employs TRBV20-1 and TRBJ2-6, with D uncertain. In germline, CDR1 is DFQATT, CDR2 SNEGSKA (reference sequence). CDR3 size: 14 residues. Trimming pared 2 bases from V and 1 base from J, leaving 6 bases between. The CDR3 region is CSARPGSGANVLTF. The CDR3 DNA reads TGCAGTGCTAGACCGGGTTCTGGGGCCAACGTCCTGACTTTC.

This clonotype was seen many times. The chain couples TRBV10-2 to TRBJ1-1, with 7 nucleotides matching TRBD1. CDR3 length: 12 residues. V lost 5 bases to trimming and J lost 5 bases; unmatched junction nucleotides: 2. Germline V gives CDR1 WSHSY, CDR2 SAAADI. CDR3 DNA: TGCGCCAGCAGTCAGGGGGGTACTGAAGCTTTCTTT. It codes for CASSQGGTEAFF.

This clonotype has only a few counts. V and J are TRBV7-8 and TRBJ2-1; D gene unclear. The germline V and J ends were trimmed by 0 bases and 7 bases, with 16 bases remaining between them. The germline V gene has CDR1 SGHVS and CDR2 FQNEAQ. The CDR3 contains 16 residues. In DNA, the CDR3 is TGTGCCAGCAGCTTAGCAGGGAAGTATCTTGGTAATGAGCAGTTCTTC. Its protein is CASSLAGKYLGNEQFF. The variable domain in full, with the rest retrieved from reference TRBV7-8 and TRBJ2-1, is GAGVSQSPRYKVAKRGQDVALRCDPISGHVSLFWYQQALGQGPEFLTYFQNEAQLDKSGLPSDRFFAERPEGSVSTLKIQRTQQEDSAVYLCASSLAGKYLGNEQFFGPGTRLTVL.

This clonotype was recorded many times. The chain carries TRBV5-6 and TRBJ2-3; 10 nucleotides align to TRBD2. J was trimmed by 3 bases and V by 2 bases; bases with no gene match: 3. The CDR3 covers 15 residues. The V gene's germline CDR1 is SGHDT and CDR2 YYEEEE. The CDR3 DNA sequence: TGTGCCAGCAGCTTTAGCGGGAGGTTGACAGATACGCAGTATTTT. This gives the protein CASSFSGRLTDTQYF.

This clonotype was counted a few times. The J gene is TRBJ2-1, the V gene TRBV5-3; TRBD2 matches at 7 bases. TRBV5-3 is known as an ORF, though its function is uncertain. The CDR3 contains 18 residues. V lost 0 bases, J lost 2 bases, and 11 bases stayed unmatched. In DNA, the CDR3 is TGTGCCAGAAGCTTGGTTTATGGCGCGGGAGTCCCCTACAATGAGCAGTTCTTC. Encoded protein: CARSLVYGAGVPYNEQFF.

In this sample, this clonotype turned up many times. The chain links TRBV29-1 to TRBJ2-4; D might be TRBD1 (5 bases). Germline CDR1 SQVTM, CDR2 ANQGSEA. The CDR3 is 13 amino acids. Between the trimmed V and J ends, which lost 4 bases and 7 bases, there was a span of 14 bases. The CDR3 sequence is CSVVVGVGNIQYF. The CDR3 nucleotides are TGCAGCGTTGTAGTAGGGGTCGGGAACATTCAGTACTTC.

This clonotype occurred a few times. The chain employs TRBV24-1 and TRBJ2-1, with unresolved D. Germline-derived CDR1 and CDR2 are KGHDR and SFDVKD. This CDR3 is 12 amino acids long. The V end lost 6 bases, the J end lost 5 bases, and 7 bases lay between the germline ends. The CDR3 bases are TGTGCCACCAGTTACACGGACAATGAGCAGTTCTTC. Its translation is CATSYTDNEQFF.

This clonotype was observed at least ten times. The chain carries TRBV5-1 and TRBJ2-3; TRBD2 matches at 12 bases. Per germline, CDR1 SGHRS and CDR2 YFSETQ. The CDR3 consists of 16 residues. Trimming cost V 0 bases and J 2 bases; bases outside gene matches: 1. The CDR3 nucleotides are TGCGCCAGCAGCTTGGGACTAGCGGGAGCCACAGATACGCAGTATTTT. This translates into CASSLGLAGATDTQYF.

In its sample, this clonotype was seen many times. CDR3 nucleotides: TGTGCCAGCAGAACAGGGTTTTACACTGAAGCTTTCTTT. Its protein is CASRTGFYTEAFF. The genes are TRBV5-6 and TRBJ1-1, with D tentatively TRBD1 (6 bases). The V end lost 5 bases, the J end lost 3 bases, and 11 bases lay between the germline ends. Looked up from germline, CDR1 is SGHDT and CDR2 is YYEEEE. The CDR3 is 13 residues long. Together with reference TRBV5-6 and TRBJ1-1, the CDR3 gives the full variable domain: DAGVTQSPTHLIKTRGQQVTLRCSPKSGHDTVSWYQQALGQGPQFIFQYYEEEERQRGNFPDRFSGHQFPNYSSELNVNALLLGDSALYLCASRTGFYTEAFFGQGTRLTVV.

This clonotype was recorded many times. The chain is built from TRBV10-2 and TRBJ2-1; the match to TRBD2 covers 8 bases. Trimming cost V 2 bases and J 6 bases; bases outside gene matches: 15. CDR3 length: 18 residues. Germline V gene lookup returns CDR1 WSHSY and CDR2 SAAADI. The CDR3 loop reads CASSELGASAGVRNEQFF. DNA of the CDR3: TGCGCCAGCAGTGAGCTTGGGGCCTCAGCGGGAGTCCGCAATGAGCAGTTCTTC.

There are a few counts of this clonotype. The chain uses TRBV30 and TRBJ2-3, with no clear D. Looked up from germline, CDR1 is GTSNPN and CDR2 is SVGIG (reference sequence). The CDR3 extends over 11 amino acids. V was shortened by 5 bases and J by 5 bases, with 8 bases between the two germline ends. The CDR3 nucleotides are TGTGCCTGGTCTAAGGGAGATACGCAGTATTTT. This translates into CAWSKGDTQYF.